Below, 30 T cell receptor beta chains from the same sample are listed, as sequenced in a study of OX40 agonist ivuxolimab in advanced cancers. The table came from immunoSEQ multiplex PCR; TCRdb's copy has only in-frame clones and leaves some out. The sample gives 50,000 to 70,000 clones, about 94% of which show up once; around 19% is in the top ten. The specimen comprised CD4+ or CD8+ T cells sorted from blood, sampled in a trial of the OX40 agonist ivuxolimab. The receptor source for this set is an adult with an advanced solid tumor such as melanoma, head and neck, liver or kidney cancer.

V is TRBV2 and J is TRBJ2-7; tentatively, D is TRBD1 or TRBD2 (5 bases each). Germline V gene sequence: CDR1 SNHLY, CDR2 FYNNEI. Trimming took off 10 bases at V and 4 bases at J, with 14 bases between the two ends. The CDR3 is 12 amino acids. The DNA for the CDR3 is TGTGCCACAGGGACGGTCTGGTACGAGCAGTACTTC. Translating it yields CATGTVWYEQYF.

The rearrangement uses TRBV4-1 and TRBJ2-7, with D possibly TRBD1 on 7 matching bases. V lost 6 bases to trimming and J lost 4 bases, with 16 bases between them. Germline V gives CDR1 MGHRA, CDR2 YSYEKL. This CDR3 has 14 residues. The CDR3 spells CASSPRGVSYEQYF. CDR3 in DNA: TGCGCCAGCAGTCCCAGGGGGGTTAGTTACGAGCAGTACTTC.

The table lists this clone with a count of one. The rearrangement uses TRBV9 and TRBJ2-1, with 7 bases identical to TRBD2. CDR3 length equals 15 residues. J gave up 8 bases and V 0 bases, and 8 bases lay outside the gene matches. CDR1 and CDR2 (germline): SGDLS, YYNGEE. The CDR3 spells CASSVEGRVNDEQFF. Written as DNA, the CDR3 is TGTGCCAGCAGCGTAGAAGGGAGGGTAAACGATGAGCAGTTCTTC.

The genes are TRBV7-9 and TRBJ1-1, with D unresolved. This CDR3 has 14 amino acids. Germline V lookup: CDR1 SEHNR, CDR2 FQNEAQ (reference sequence). Trimming took 4 bases from V and 1 from J, leaving 10 bases between them. The CDR3 spells CASSSGSSNTEAFF. The CDR3 nucleotides read TGTGCCAGCAGCTCCGGGTCATCGAACACTGAAGCTTTCTTT.

This chain connects TRBV9 to TRBJ1-1; no definite D call. CDR3 length: 14 residues. V shed 4 bases and J shed 2 bases, with 12 bases lying between them. Looked up from germline, CDR1 is SGDLS and CDR2 is YYNGEE. CDR3: CASSLGSRNTEAFF. The CDR3 nucleotides are TGTGCCAGCAGCCTAGGAAGCAGAAACACTGAAGCTTTCTTT.

The V and J genes are TRBV5-6 and TRBJ1-2; D is perhaps TRBD1 (5 bases). From germline, CDR1 is SGHDT and CDR2 YYEEEE. The CDR3 totals 16 residues. Deletions cut 1 base from V and 4 bases from J, with 17 bases between. CDR3 region: CASSLHRDQGGYGYTF. The CDR3 bases are TGTGCCAGCAGCTTGCACCGGGACCAGGGCGGCTATGGCTACACCTTC.

The DNA for the CDR3 is TGTGCCAGCACCACAACACGGGGCTCGGCCTACGAGCAGTACTTC. Protein product: CASTTTRGSAYEQYF. The chain uses TRBV7-9 and TRBJ2-7; D could derive from TRBD1 or TRBD2 (5 bases each). The CDR3 totals 15 residues. With 7 bases removed from V and 2 bases from J, the gap between germline ends came to 18 bases. Germline-derived CDR1 and CDR2 are SEHNR and FQNEAQ (reference sequence).

Written as DNA, the CDR3 is TGTGCCAGCAGTGAAGGGTATACCAAAAACATTCAGTACTTC. This encodes CASSEGYTKNIQYF. This rearrangement joins TRBV2 to TRBJ2-4, with D hard to call. Germline CDR1 reads SNHLY; CDR2 reads FYNNEI. The CDR3 runs to 14 residues. V lost 1 base and J lost 2, with 6 bases in between.

The chain combines TRBV19 with TRBJ2-7; D may be TRBD2 (5 bases). Germline CDR1 is LNHDA and CDR2 is SQIVND (reference sequence). Trimming stripped 9 bases from V and 2 bases from J, with 17 bases between. The CDR3 length is 14 residues. The CDR3 DNA reads TGTGCCAGCAGCCCCGCAGAGGGTCCCTACGAGCAGTACTTC. This codes for CASSPAEGPYEQYF.

The CDR3 nucleotides are TGTGCCAGCAGCGTTGTGGGGGACAGGCAAGAGACCCAGTACTTC. Protein product: CASSVVGDRQETQYF. The chain is built from TRBV9 and TRBJ2-5; TRBD1 matches 8 bases. CDR3 length: 15 residues. CDR1 is SGDLS and CDR2 is YYNGEE in the germline V gene. J was trimmed by 2 bases and V by 2 bases; bases with no gene match: 5.

This clone appeared a single time. The CDR3, as DNA: TGTGCCAGCAGTGGGGGTCCAGGGAATGAGCAGTTCTTC. Protein sequence: CASSGGPGNEQFF. V is TRBV6-5 and J is TRBJ2-1; D may be TRBD1 or TRBD2 (5 bases each). The germline V gene encodes CDR1 MNHEY and CDR2 SVGAGI. The germline V and J ends were trimmed by 5 bases and 7 bases, with 12 bases remaining between them. The CDR3 runs 13 residues.

V is TRBV6-5 and J is TRBJ2-2; 8 bases line up with TRBD2. Trimming took 0 bases from V and 8 from J; bases not matched to a gene: 2. CDR1 and CDR2 from the germline V gene are MNHEY and SVGAGI. The CDR3 is made up of 14 amino acids. The CDR3 sequence: CASSYSAGVGELFF. The CDR3 nucleotides are TGTGCCAGCAGTTACTCAGCGGGAGTTGGGGAGCTGTTTTTT.

CDR3: CAGGQGAYEQYF. The CDR3 DNA reads as TGTGCCGGGGGACAGGGCGCATACGAGCAGTACTTC. This chain joins TRBV7-9 and TRBJ2-7, with 9 bases that match TRBD1. Germline V CDR1 and CDR2: SEHNR, FQNEAQ (reference sequence). After removal of 11 bases from V and 4 bases from J, the junction contained 6 bases not matched to a gene. This CDR3 is built from 12 residues.

The V gene is TRBV4-1, the J gene TRBJ1-1; TRBD1 agrees at 8 bases. V was clipped by 1 base and J by 7 bases; unmatched bases: 5. CDR1 is MGHRA and CDR2 is YSYEKL in the germline V gene. The length of the CDR3 is 14 residues. Written as DNA, the CDR3 is TGCGCCAGCAGCCAAGCCGGACAGGGAGGTGAAGCTTTCTTT. Translated, it gives CASSQAGQGGEAFF.

J is TRBJ2-1 and V is TRBV4-3; possible D gene TRBD2, 5 bases. CDR1 LGHNA and CDR2 YSLEER come from the germline V gene. This CDR3 is 17 amino acids long. Between the trimmed V and J ends, which lost 0 bases and 5 bases, there was a span of 17 bases. As DNA, the CDR3 is TGCGCCAGCAGCCAAGAACGGGGAGCAAACGGAAACAATGAGCAGTTCTTC. This codes for CASSQERGANGNNEQFF.

The chain is built from TRBV27 and TRBJ2-5; tentative D call: TRBD1 (5 bases). Trimming pared 3 bases from V and 3 bases from J, leaving 8 bases between. This CDR3 contains 13 residues. Per the germline V gene, CDR1 is MNHEY and CDR2 is SMNVEV (reference sequence). CDR3: CASSLDTEETQYF. CDR3 bases: TGTGCCAGCAGTTTGGACACCGAAGAGACCCAGTACTTC.

This chain links TRBV27 with TRBJ2-7; 7 bases agree with TRBD2. V lost 2 bases, J lost 3 bases, and 7 bases stayed unmatched. CDR1 and CDR2 (germline): MNHEY, SMNVEV (reference sequence). The CDR3 runs to 15 residues. The CDR3 here is CASSLGAGEVYEQYF. As DNA, the CDR3 is TGTGCCAGCAGTTTAGGGGCGGGAGAGGTCTACGAGCAGTACTTC.

The chain couples TRBV11-2 to TRBJ2-7; 7 nucleotides line up with TRBD1. The CDR3 is 13 residues long. The J segment lost 3 bases and the V segment lost 5 bases, leaving 4 bases of the junction unmatched. Looked up from germline, CDR1 is SGHAT and CDR2 is FQNNGV. For the CDR3, the DNA is TGTGCCAGCAGCCTACGACAGGGCTACGAGCAGTACTTC. Protein sequence: CASSLRQGYEQYF.

This chain joins TRBV5-1 and TRBJ2-5; tentatively, D is TRBD1 (6 bases). The ends were cut back, 4 bases at V and 0 bases at J, with 16 bases in the middle. Germline V gene data show CDR1 as SGHRS and CDR2 as YFSETQ. This CDR3 is built from 16 residues. The CDR3 sequence is CASSQTGRRYQETQYF. As DNA, the CDR3 is TGCGCCAGCAGCCAGACAGGCCGAAGGTACCAAGAGACCCAGTACTTC. The complete variable domain, with remaining parts taken from reference TRBV5-1 and TRBJ2-5, reads KAGVTQTPRYLIKTRGQQVTLSCSPISGHRSVSWYQQTPGQGLQFLFEYFSETQRNKGNFPGRFSGRQFSNSRSEMNVSTLELGDSALYLCASSQTGRRYQETQYFGPGTRLLVL.

This chain connects TRBV27 to TRBJ1-2; 9 nucleotides agree with TRBD1. The CDR3 sequence is 15 residues long. From germline, CDR1 is MNHEY and CDR2 SMNVEV (reference sequence). V lost 5 bases, J lost 4 bases, and 8 bases stayed unmatched. This chain's CDR3 is CASSTTGGLFYGYTF. The CDR3, as DNA: TGTGCCAGCAGTACTACAGGGGGCCTTTTCTATGGCTACACCTTC.

J is TRBJ2-2 and V is TRBV15; TRBD2 agrees at 8 bases. Germline values: CDR1 LNHNV, CDR2 YYDKDF (reference sequence). Trimming removed 1 base from V and 6 bases from J; junction bases left unmatched: 10. CDR3 length equals 17 residues. In nucleotides, the CDR3 is TGTGCCACCAGCAGAGTGTTGGCGGGGGGCGAGGCCGGGGAGCTGTTTTTT. It codes for CATSRVLAGGEAGELFF.

The J gene is TRBJ2-3, the V gene TRBV7-8; possibly TRBD2 for D (6 bases). Germline-derived CDR1 and CDR2 are SGHVS and FQNEAQ. The CDR3 runs to 21 residues. V was shortened by 6 bases and J by 4 bases, with 35 bases between the two germline ends. Here the CDR3 reads CASRELSYGSRGGIPPDTQYF. The CDR3 nucleotides read TGTGCCAGCAGAGAATTAAGCTACGGGTCGCGGGGCGGGATCCCCCCAGATACGCAGTATTTT.

V usage is TRBV15 and J usage is TRBJ2-7, with D possibly matching TRBD2 (5 bases). The CDR3 totals 16 residues. V was shortened by 1 base and J by 0 bases, with 13 bases between the two germline ends. The germline gives CDR1 LNHNV, CDR2 YYDKDF (reference sequence). The CDR3 spells CATSRVFEGFSYEQYF. CDR3 DNA: TGTGCCACCAGCAGAGTCTTTGAGGGTTTCTCCTACGAGCAGTACTTC.

The chain is built from TRBV5-1 and TRBJ1-1; tentative D call: TRBD1 (5 bases). V was shortened by 3 bases and J by 8 bases, with 29 bases between the two germline ends. The germline CDR1 and CDR2 sequences are SGHRS and YFSETQ. There are 18 residues in the CDR3. The CDR3 loop reads CASSYGESQGAWTEEAFF. The CDR3 bases are TGCGCCAGCAGCTATGGAGAGAGTCAAGGGGCGTGGACTGAGGAAGCTTTCTTT.

This clone was counted many times. For the CDR3, the DNA is TGTGCCAGCAGCGTAGATCCGGGAGGGCCCAAGGGTGAGCAGTTCTTC. This sequence encodes CASSVDPGGPKGEQFF. The rearrangement joins TRBV9 to TRBJ2-1; TRBD2 matches at 8 bases. This CDR3 has 16 residues. Germline V CDR1 and CDR2: SGDLS, YYNGEE. V was pared by 0 bases and J by 9 bases, with 11 bases of the junction left unmatched. Together with reference TRBV9 and TRBJ2-1, the CDR3 gives the full variable domain: DSGVTQTPKHLITATGQRVTLRCSPRSGDLSVYWYQQSLDQGLQFLIQYYNGEERAKGNILERFSAQQFPDLHSELNLSSLELGDSALYFCASSVDPGGPKGEQFFGPGTRLTVL.

The V and J genes are TRBV27 and TRBJ2-1, with 10 bases aligning to TRBD2. The trim removed 9 bases at V and 4 bases at J, leaving 9 bases unmatched. Germline values: CDR1 MNHEY, CDR2 SMNVEV (reference sequence). The CDR3 runs 15 residues. The CDR3 DNA reads as TGTGCCAGTTCCCCGGGACTAGCGCGATACAATGAGCAGTTCTTC. Protein: CASSPGLARYNEQFF.

The rearrangement uses TRBV7-2 and TRBJ1-2; D is unclear. This CDR3 spans 17 amino acids. Between the trimmed V and J ends, which lost 3 bases and 1 base, there was a span of 18 bases. The germline V gene has CDR1 SGHTA and CDR2 FQGNSA. The chain's CDR3 is CASSFRGRSIFNYGYTF. CDR3 DNA: TGTGCCAGCAGCTTTAGAGGACGCAGTATCTTTAACTATGGCTACACCTTC.

The V gene is TRBV7-8, the J gene TRBJ1-1; maybe TRBD1 (5 bases). V was trimmed by 1 base and J by 6 bases, leaving 15 bases between them. In germline, CDR1 is SGHVS, CDR2 FQNEAQ. The CDR3 has 15 amino acids. Here the CDR3 reads CASSLGPLGAPEAFF. Here the CDR3 DNA reads TGTGCCAGCAGCTTAGGACCCCTAGGGGCCCCTGAAGCTTTCTTT. The variable domain in full, completed from reference TRBV7-8 and TRBJ1-1, reads GAGVSQSPRYKVAKRGQDVALRCDPISGHVSLFWYQQALGQGPEFLTYFQNEAQLDKSGLPSDRFFAERPEGSVSTLKIQRTQQEDSAVYLCASSLGPLGAPEAFFGQGTRLTVV.

The chain joins TRBV4-3 to TRBJ2-3; 13 bases are shared with TRBD2. Looked up from germline, CDR1 is LGHNA and CDR2 is YSLEER. The CDR3 runs to 18 residues. Germline trimming cut 0 bases from V and 5 bases from J; bases unmatched to any gene: 8. The CDR3: CASSQDWTSGRGGDTQYF. For the CDR3, the DNA is TGCGCCAGCAGCCAAGACTGGACTAGCGGGAGAGGAGGAGATACGCAGTATTTT.

V usage is TRBV20-1 and J usage is TRBJ2-7; D call uncertain. CDR1 is DFQATT and CDR2 is SNEGSKA in the germline V gene (reference sequence). With 5 bases removed from V and 4 bases from J, the gap between germline ends came to 6 bases. The CDR3 totals 10 residues. The CDR3 nucleotides read TGCAGTGCTGCAAGTTACGAGCAGTACTTC. Its translation: CSAASYEQYF.